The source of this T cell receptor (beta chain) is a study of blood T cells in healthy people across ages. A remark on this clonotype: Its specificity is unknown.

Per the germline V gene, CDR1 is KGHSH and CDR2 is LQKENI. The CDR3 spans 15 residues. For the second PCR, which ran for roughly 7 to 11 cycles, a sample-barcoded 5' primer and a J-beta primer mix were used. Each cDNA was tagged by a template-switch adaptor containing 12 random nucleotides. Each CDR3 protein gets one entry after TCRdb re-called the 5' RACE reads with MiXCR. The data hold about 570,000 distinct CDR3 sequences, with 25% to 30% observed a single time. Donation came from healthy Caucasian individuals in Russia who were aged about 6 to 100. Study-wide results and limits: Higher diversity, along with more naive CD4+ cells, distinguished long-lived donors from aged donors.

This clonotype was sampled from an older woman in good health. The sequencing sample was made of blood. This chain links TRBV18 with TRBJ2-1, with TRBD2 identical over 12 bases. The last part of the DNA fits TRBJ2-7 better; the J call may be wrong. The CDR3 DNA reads TGTGCCAGCTCACCAGGACTAGCGGGAACCTACGAGCAGTACTTC. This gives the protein CASSPGLAGTYEQYF.